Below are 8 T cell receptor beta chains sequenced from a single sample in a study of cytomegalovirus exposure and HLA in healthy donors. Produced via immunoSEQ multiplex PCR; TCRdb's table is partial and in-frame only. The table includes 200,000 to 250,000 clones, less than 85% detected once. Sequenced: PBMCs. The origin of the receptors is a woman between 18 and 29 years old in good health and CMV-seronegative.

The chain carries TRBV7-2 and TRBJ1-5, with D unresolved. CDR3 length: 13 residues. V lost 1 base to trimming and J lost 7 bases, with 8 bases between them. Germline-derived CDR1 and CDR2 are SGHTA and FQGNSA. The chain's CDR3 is CASSLEVKQPQHF. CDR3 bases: TGTGCCAGCAGCTTAGAGGTAAAGCAGCCCCAGCATTTT.

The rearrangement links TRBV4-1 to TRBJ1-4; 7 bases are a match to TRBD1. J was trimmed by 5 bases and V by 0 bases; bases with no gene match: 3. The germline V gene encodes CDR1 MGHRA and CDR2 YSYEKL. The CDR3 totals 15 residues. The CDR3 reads CASSQEGTVNEKLFF. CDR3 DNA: TGCGCCAGCAGCCAAGAAGGGACAGTCAATGAAAAACTGTTTTTT.

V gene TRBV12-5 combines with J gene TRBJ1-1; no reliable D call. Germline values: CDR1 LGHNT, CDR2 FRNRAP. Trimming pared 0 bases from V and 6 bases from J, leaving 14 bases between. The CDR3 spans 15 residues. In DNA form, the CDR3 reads TGTGCTAGTGGTTTGGTAAGGGCAAGAGGCGCTGAAGCTTTCTTT. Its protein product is CASGLVRARGAEAFF.

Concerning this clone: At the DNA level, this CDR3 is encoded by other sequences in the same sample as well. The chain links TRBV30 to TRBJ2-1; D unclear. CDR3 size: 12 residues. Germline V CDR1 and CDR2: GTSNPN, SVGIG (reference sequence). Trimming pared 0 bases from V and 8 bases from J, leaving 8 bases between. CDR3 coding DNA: TGTGCCTGGAGTGTTGGAAGGGATGAGCAGTTCTTC. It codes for CAWSVGRDEQFF.

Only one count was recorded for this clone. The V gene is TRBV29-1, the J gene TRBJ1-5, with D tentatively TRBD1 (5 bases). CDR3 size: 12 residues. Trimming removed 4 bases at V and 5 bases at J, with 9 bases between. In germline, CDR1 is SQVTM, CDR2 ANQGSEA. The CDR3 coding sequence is TGCAGCGTTGCAGGGTCAGATCAGCCCCAGCATTTT. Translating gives CSVAGSDQPQHF.

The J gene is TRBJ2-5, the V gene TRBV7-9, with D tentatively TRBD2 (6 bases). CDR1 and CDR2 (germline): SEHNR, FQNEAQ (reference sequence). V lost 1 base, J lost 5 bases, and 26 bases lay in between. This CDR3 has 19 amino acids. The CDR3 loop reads CASSLGLPVGGGFGETQYF. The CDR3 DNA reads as TGTGCCAGCAGCTTAGGTCTTCCCGTTGGTGGGGGGTTCGGCGAGACCCAGTACTTC.

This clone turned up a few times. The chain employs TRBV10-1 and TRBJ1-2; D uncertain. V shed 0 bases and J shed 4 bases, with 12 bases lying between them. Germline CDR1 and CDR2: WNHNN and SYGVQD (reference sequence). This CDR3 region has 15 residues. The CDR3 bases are TGCGCCAGCAGTGAGTCAGGAGTGCCGGGCTATGGCTACACCTTC. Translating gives CASSESGVPGYGYTF.

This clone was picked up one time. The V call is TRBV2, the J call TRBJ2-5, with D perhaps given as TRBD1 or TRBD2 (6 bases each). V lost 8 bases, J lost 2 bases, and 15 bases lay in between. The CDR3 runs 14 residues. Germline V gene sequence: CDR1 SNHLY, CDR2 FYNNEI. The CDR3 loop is CASLPGAEQETQYF. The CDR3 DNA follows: TGTGCCAGCCTCCCGGGGGCCGAACAAGAGACCCAGTACTTC.